Below, 15 T cell receptor beta chains from the same sample are listed, as sequenced in a study of OX40 agonist ivuxolimab in advanced cancers. Assay used: immunoSEQ multiplex PCR; TCRdb lists only in-frame clones, some missing. The repertoire holds fewer than 90,000 clones, 70% to 90% seen once, with 0.25% to 0.3% in the top ten. The material sequenced was CD4+ or CD8+ T cells sorted from blood, taken in a trial of the OX40 agonist ivuxolimab. All receptors come from an adult with an advanced solid tumor such as melanoma, head and neck, liver or kidney cancer.

This clone has more than one count but fewer than ten. The V gene is TRBV5-3, the J gene TRBJ1-5; D gene ambiguous. TRBV5-3 is placed among ORFs of uncertain function. The ends were cut back, 2 bases at V and 4 bases at J, with 7 bases in the middle. The CDR3 is 13 amino acids. The CDR3 DNA follows: TGTGCCAGAAGCTTAATCAGGAATCAGCCCCAGCATTTT. It yields the protein CARSLIRNQPQHF.

The chain employs TRBV7-6 and TRBJ2-5, with D perhaps given as TRBD1 or TRBD2 (5 bases each). This CDR3 comprises 14 residues. V shed 1 base and J shed 5 bases, with 11 bases lying between them. CDR1 and CDR2 from the germline V gene are SGHVS and FNYEAQ. The CDR3 DNA is TGTGCCAGCAGCTTAGTAGGGACCCCGGAGACCCAGTACTTC. As protein: CASSLVGTPETQYF.

This sequence joins TRBV18 and TRBJ1-2, with D possibly TRBD1 on 5 matching bases. V shed 2 bases and J shed 1 base, with 14 bases lying between them. This CDR3 comprises 16 residues. In germline, CDR1 is KGHSH, CDR2 LQKENI. The CDR3 nucleotides read TGTGCCAGCTCACCAGAAGACAGCTCCAATAACTATGGCTACACCTTC. This encodes CASSPEDSSNNYGYTF.

The genes are TRBV6-5 and TRBJ1-5; D is undetermined. V was trimmed by 6 bases and J by 0 bases, leaving 12 bases between them. The CDR3 consists of 15 residues. Germline loops: CDR1 MNHEY, CDR2 SVGAGI. CDR3 sequence reads: CASRTQVNSNQPQHF. For the CDR3, the DNA is TGTGCCAGCAGGACGCAGGTGAATAGCAATCAGCCCCAGCATTTT.

V gene TRBV4-1 combines with J gene TRBJ1-2; D remains unclear. V lost 0 bases and J 1 base, leaving 3 bases between the germline ends. CDR1 is MGHRA and CDR2 is YSYEKL in the germline V gene. The CDR3 is 13 amino acids. CDR3 residues: CASSQDGNYGYTF. The CDR3 DNA reads TGCGCCAGCAGCCAAGACGGTAACTATGGCTACACCTTC.

The chain couples TRBV18 to TRBJ2-3; D may be TRBD2 (5 bases). Germline loops: CDR1 KGHSH, CDR2 LQKENI. The germline V and J ends were trimmed by 6 bases and 5 bases, with 15 bases remaining between them. The CDR3 covers 14 residues. CDR3 protein: CASSMVGSEDTQYF. CDR3 coding DNA: TGTGCCAGCTCTATGGTGGGGAGTGAAGATACGCAGTATTTT.

This clone appeared once. The chain is built from TRBV10-3 and TRBJ1-1; D remains unclear. V was trimmed by 3 bases and J by 4 bases, leaving 9 bases between them. The CDR3 extends over 13 amino acids. Looked up from germline, CDR1 is ENHRY and CDR2 is SYGVKD. CDR3 coding DNA: TGTGCCATCAGTGACCTCGGTGTCACTGAAGCTTTCTTT. This encodes CAISDLGVTEAFF.

The chain employs TRBV7-2 and TRBJ1-3, with unresolved D. V was clipped by 0 bases and J by 0 bases, with 12 bases between them. Germline V gene data show CDR1 as SGHTA and CDR2 as FQGNSA. This CDR3 comprises 17 residues. The CDR3 here is CASSLAPITSSGNTIYF. The CDR3 region has the DNA TGTGCCAGCAGCTTAGCCCCCATAACGAGCTCTGGAAACACCATATATTTT.

CDR3 loop: CASSVGGAVRTGELFF. CDR3 bases: TGTGCCAGCAGCGTTGGGGGAGCGGTTCGCACCGGGGAGCTGTTTTTT. The V and J genes are TRBV4-2 and TRBJ2-2; D tentatively fits TRBD1 or TRBD2 (5 bases each). Germline CDR1 is LGHNA and CDR2 is YNFKEQ. V was cut by 5 bases and J by 4 bases, with 17 bases left in between. The CDR3 extends over 16 amino acids.

The CDR3 DNA sequence: TGCGCCAGCAGACCATCCGGGACTAGCGGGGGGTCCAGCTCCTACAATGAGCAGTTCTTC. Protein sequence: CASRPSGTSGGSSSYNEQFF. This sequence joins TRBV5-1 and TRBJ2-1; 15 positions match TRBD2. Trimming at V came to 5 bases and at J to 0 bases, leaving 12 bases not matched to a gene. The V gene's germline CDR1 is SGHRS and CDR2 YFSETQ. The CDR3 totals 20 residues. Looking up the rest from reference TRBV5-1 and TRBJ2-1 gives the full variable domain: KAGVTQTPRYLIKTRGQQVTLSCSPISGHRSVSWYQQTPGQGLQFLFEYFSETQRNKGNFPGRFSGRQFSNSRSEMNVSTLELGDSALYLCASRPSGTSGGSSSYNEQFFGPGTRLTVL.

The chain has TRBV5-1 and TRBJ2-3; 9 bases agree with TRBD2. V trimming: 0 bases; J trimming: 2 bases; junction bases outside the gene matches: 1. The V gene's germline CDR1 is SGHRS and CDR2 YFSETQ. The CDR3 is made up of 15 amino acids. The CDR3 sequence: CASSLVAGATDTQYF. In DNA form, the CDR3 reads TGCGCCAGCAGCTTGGTAGCGGGGGCCACAGATACGCAGTATTTT.

The chain combines TRBV27 with TRBJ1-2; D gene unclear. V was trimmed by 4 bases and J by 8 bases, leaving 23 bases between them. In germline, CDR1 is MNHEY, CDR2 SMNVEV (reference sequence). This CDR3 spans 16 amino acids. CDR3 DNA sequence: TGTGCCAGCAGTTCCCAACTACCCGCCCCGAGGGAAGGCTACACCTTC. Translating it yields CASSSQLPAPREGYTF.

The J gene is TRBJ2-7, the V gene TRBV7-7; D call uncertain. Germline V CDR1 and CDR2: SSHAT, FNYEAQ (reference sequence). This CDR3 contains 14 residues. V shed 3 bases and J shed 0 bases, with 9 bases lying between them. In nucleotides, the CDR3 is TGTGCCAGCAGCTTGGACCTCAGCTCCTACGAGCAGTACTTC. Residues: CASSLDLSSYEQYF. The variable domain in full, completed from reference TRBV7-7 and TRBJ2-7, reads GAGVSQSPRYKVTKRGQDVTLRCDPISSHATLYWYQQALGQGPEFLTYFNYEAQPDKSGLPSDRFSAERPEGSISTLTIQRTEQRDSAMYRCASSLDLSSYEQYFGPGTRLTVT.

This clone appeared a single time. The rearrangement links TRBV19 to TRBJ1-2; the D gene is possibly TRBD1 (5 bases). The CDR3 loop spans 17 amino acids. Trimming took off 3 bases at V and 4 bases at J, with 21 bases between the two ends. Germline V lookup: CDR1 LNHDA, CDR2 SQIVND (reference sequence). The CDR3 spells CASSIIRGGERGYGYTF. The CDR3 DNA sequence: TGTGCCAGTAGTATTATCCGCGGGGGTGAAAGGGGCTATGGCTACACCTTC.

The chain has TRBV11-2 and TRBJ2-7, with 8 bases identical to TRBD1. CDR3 length: 17 residues. With 5 bases clipped from V and 6 bases from J, the junction kept 18 bases outside the gene matches. The V gene's germline CDR1 is SGHAT and CDR2 FQNNGV. CDR3 loop: CASSNSGMRDRSSEQYF. The DNA for the CDR3 is TGTGCCAGCAGCAACTCTGGGATGCGGGACAGGTCGTCCGAGCAGTACTTC. Together with reference TRBV11-2 and TRBJ2-7, the CDR3 gives the full variable domain: EAGVAQSPRYKIIEKRQSVAFWCNPISGHATLYWYQQILGQGPKLLIQFQNNGVVDDSQLPKDRFSAERLKGVDSTLKIQPAKLEDSAVYLCASSNSGMRDRSSEQYFGPGTRLTVT.